One T cell receptor beta chain is described in this entry. It has no known antigen specificity. Per-nucleotide qualities are absent, and no much larger clonotype sits a single base away. This sample is drawn from a study of Ad26.COV2.S vaccination and SARS-CoV-2 variants (dated by TCRdb to the early 2020s). Looking at the study overall: Donors in the vaccine arm were drawn from COV1001, a phase I-IIa trial of Ad26.COV2.S in healthy adults that was multicentre, randomized, double-blind and placebo-controlled. Participants in the trial were split at random into five groups of five each, receiving low-dose or high-dose Ad26.COV2.S once or twice, or else placebo on both occasions. A total of 32 samples were included in the TCR-sequenced set, comprising around 20 Ad26.COV2.S vaccine recipients, 5 placebo recipients and 8 SARS-CoV-2 convalescent individuals. Ad26.COV2.S was administered intramuscularly at 5 x 10^10 or 1 x 10^11 viral particles, either as a single shot or as two shots given 56 days apart. TCRbeta repertoire sequencing was used to assess the specificity and breadth of SARS-CoV-2-reactive T cell receptors after Ad26.COV2.S vaccination. Throughout the experiments and outcome assessment, investigators stayed blinded to trial group allocation.

Beyond this particular receptor, the publication reports: The study lacked the statistical power to compare responses across vaccine doses or regimens. Vaccine and placebo recipients had comparable non-spike TCR breadth, which fits with the vaccine containing only spike. Substantial breadth of spike-specific CD8+ and CD4+ T cell responses was reported after vaccination. According to the authors, total T cell responses may have been underestimated by the TCR breadth and depth analyses. Higher spike-specific TCR breadth was observed in Ad26.COV2.S recipients than in placebo recipients (P = 0.0014).

Trimming takes 5 bases off V and 2 bases off J; junction bases not matched to a gene: 4. The CDR3 sequence holds 14 residues, the cysteine and phenylalanine included. Just the 42-base CDR3 DNA is kept, in frame starting at base 1. Looking up the germline V gene yields CDR1 SGHTA and CDR2 FQGNSA. The treatment or condition label, read with the paper, signifies: 15 to 20 received Ad26.COV2.S at low or high dose, single or two shots; roughly 5 received placebo; per-sample allocation not given. Repertoires of vaccine and placebo recipients were sequenced from samples taken on day 63 after the first injection. Between 29 July and 7 August 2020, Cohort 1b enrolled 20 to 30 adults aged 18-55 years at one site in Boston, USA. Ad26.COV2.S was a replication-incompetent adenovirus type 26 vector that expressed a prefusion-stabilized SARS-CoV-2 spike protein derived from the original Wuhan strain. TCRbeta CDR3 regions were sequenced with the immunoSEQ Assay. After extraction, genomic DNA underwent amplification by bias-controlled multiplex PCR, followed by high-throughput sequencing. As for the original processing: To quantify the absolute abundance of each unique TCRbeta CDR3 region, sequences were collapsed and filtered. T cell fraction was estimated by normalizing TCRbeta template counts to usable DNA, which was measured by amplifying reference genes present in all nucleated cells. Repertoire TCRs were annotated as SARS-CoV-2-specific when V gene, CDR3 amino acid sequence and J gene were exactly matched to a known reactive TCR set. The reference SARS-CoV-2 TCR set was derived from MIRA and filtered for enrichment in COVID-19-positive ImmuneCODE repertoires, a step that removed public or cross-reactive TCRs. Using the MIRA antigens, annotated TCRs were further analysed by specific ORF or by position within an ORF. Depth was the summed frequency of annotated unique rearrangements, while breadth was defined as annotated unique rearrangements over total unique productive rearrangements. Two-sided Wilcoxon rank-sum tests were used to compare TCR breadth between groups. What TCRdb holds here is the immuneACCESS table cut down to in-frame rearrangements. Part of the clones is not present; checked against another copy, under half of the missing clones reflect an unresolved V gene, and the others are unexplained. V and J calls and clone size come straight from that table; D and trimming were deduced from the DNA. Recorded for this sample are about 350,000 clones; 70% to 90% of them occurred a single time. Clones ranked in the top ten supply roughly a tenth of the sample.

The rearrangement combines TRBV7-2 with TRBJ2-3, with 7 bases matching TRBD2. Sample: peripheral blood, taken in a trial of Ad26.COV2.S vaccine versus placebo. The sequence was collected from a person aged 18-65 years who received the Ad26.COV2.S COVID-19 vaccine or a placebo. The DNA reads TGTGCCAGCAGCCGGGGGGAGGTCACAGATACGCAGTATTTT. Its coded protein is CASSRGEVTDTQYF.